This is a list of T cell receptor beta chains from one sample in a study of blood T cell repertoires in COVID-19. Sequenced by immunoSEQ multiplex PCR; TCRdb stores in-frame clones only, minus some. Of 300,000 to 350,000 clones detected, around 86% appear once; the ten largest clones hold about 6.3%. Sample: peripheral blood. Receptors were obtained from a woman in her 50s with COVID-19, enrolled during active disease. Each CDR3 is given with its conserved first and last residue. A D gene is named only where the DNA matches it firmly. Size tells how often a clone was seen (once, few, many) or the class of an expanded clone, and some rows leave it out.

size	V	D	J	CDR3	DNA
.	TRBV30	.	TRBJ1-6	CAWSVRGGSSPLHF	TGTGCCTGGAGTGTTCGGGGAGGTAGTTCACCCCTCCACTTT
.	TRBV4-1	TRBD1	TRBJ1-2	CASSQEQGAYYGYTF	TGCGCCAGCAGCCAAGAACAGGGGGCCTACTATGGCTACACCTTC
.	TRBV10-1	TRBD2	TRBJ2-7	CASSKSRTSGIYEQYF	TGCGCCAGCAGTAAATCGCGGACTAGCGGGATCTACGAGCAGTACTTC
.	TRBV7-9	TRBD2	TRBJ2-1	CASSPETSRIYNEQFF	TGTGCCAGCAGCCCTGAGACTAGCAGGATATACAATGAGCAGTTCTTC
.	TRBV24-1	TRBD2	TRBJ2-7	CATSVASGRLEQYF	TGTGCCACCAGTGTGGCTAGCGGGAGGCTCGAGCAGTACTTC
.	TRBV25-1	.	TRBJ2-1	CASSDSQRTYNEQFF	TGTGCCAGCAGTGATTCCCAGCGGACCTACAATGAGCAGTTCTTC
few	TRBV5-4	TRBD1	TRBJ1-2	CASSRNQGVLNYGYTF	TGTGCCAGCAGCCGGAATCAGGGGGTTCTTAACTATGGCTACACCTTC
once	TRBV6-5	.	TRBJ1-5	CASRVDRNQPQHF	TGTGCCAGCAGAGTTGACAGAAATCAGCCCCAGCATTTT
.	TRBV3-1/TRBV3-2	.	TRBJ2-3	CASSPSGHFAGDTQYF	TGTGCCAGCAGCCCCAGCGGGCACTTTGCGGGAGATACGCAGTATTTT
.	TRBV5-4	TRBD2	TRBJ2-1	CASSPGTSGVGEQFF	TGTGCCAGCAGCCCCGGGACTAGCGGGGTGGGTGAGCAGTTCTTC
.	TRBV11-2	TRBD2	TRBJ2-5	CASSLVGASGRETQYF	TGTGCCAGCAGCTTAGTCGGGGCTAGCGGACGGGAGACCCAGTACTTC
.	TRBV18	TRBD2	TRBJ2-2	CASSPPSGRTGELFF	TGTGCCAGCTCACCGCCTAGCGGGAGGACCGGGGAGCTGTTTTTT
.	TRBV18	TRBD1	TRBJ2-7	CASSPPGQGAIYEQYF	TGTGCCAGCTCACCGCCCGGACAGGGTGCGATCTACGAGCAGTACTTC
.	TRBV6-4	TRBD1	TRBJ2-1	CASRRTGNGDEQFF	TGTGCCAGCAGGAGGACAGGGAATGGTGATGAGCAGTTCTTC
.	TRBV2	TRBD1	TRBJ1-1	CASSHRGTEAFF	TGTGCCAGCAGCCACAGGGGCACTGAAGCTTTCTTT
.	TRBV29-1	TRBD1	TRBJ2-4	CSVEGDRVTKNIQYF	TGCAGCGTTGAGGGGGACAGGGTGACCAAAAACATTCAGTACTTC
.	TRBV7-9	TRBD1	TRBJ1-4	CASSSGQASNEKLFF	TGTGCCAGCAGCTCCGGACAGGCGAGTAATGAAAAACTGTTTTTT
.	TRBV6-1	.	TRBJ2-5	CASSEYPLRGGTREAQYF	TGTGCCAGCAGTGAATACCCCTTGAGGGGGGGGACAAGAGAGGCCCAGTACTTC
.	TRBV5-1	.	TRBJ2-1	CASSLNQRPRHEQFF	TGCGCCAGCAGCTTGAACCAGCGCCCCCGCCATGAGCAGTTCTTC
.	TRBV7-8	.	TRBJ1-5	CASSSPQDSNQPQHF	TGTGCCAGCAGCTCCCCCCAGGATAGCAATCAGCCCCAGCATTTT
.	TRBV5-1	.	TRBJ1-1	CASSLFGAGDQAFF	TGCGCCAGCAGCTTGTTCGGTGCAGGGGATCAAGCTTTCTTT
few	TRBV5-4	.	TRBJ2-2	CASSLGTNTGELFF	TGTGCCAGCAGCTTGGGAACAAACACCGGGGAGCTGTTTTTT
.	TRBV10-2	TRBD2	TRBJ2-7	CASREAGGSSYEQYF	TGCGCCAGCAGAGAAGCGGGAGGGAGCTCCTACGAGCAGTACTTC
few	TRBV6-5	TRBD1	TRBJ1-2	CASRDRSLPNYGYTF	TGTGCCAGCAGGGACAGGTCCCTACCTAACTATGGCTACACCTTC
.	TRBV11-2	TRBD2	TRBJ2-3	CASSLVGAGAGGPRTQYF	TGTGCCAGCAGCTTAGTCGGGGCCGGAGCGGGAGGGCCTCGTACGCAGTATTTT
.	TRBV5-1	.	TRBJ2-3	CASSSPLSTDTQYF	TGCGCCAGCAGCTCTCCACTCAGCACAGATACGCAGTATTTT
.	TRBV7-8	TRBD1	TRBJ1-3	CASSLNQGASGNTIYF	TGTGCCAGCAGCTTAAACCAGGGGGCTTCTGGAAACACCATATATTTT
.	TRBV29-1	TRBD1	TRBJ1-2	CSVRDRGFYGYTF	TGCAGCGTTAGGGACAGGGGGTTCTATGGCTACACCTTC
.	TRBV25-1	.	TRBJ2-7	CASNRQSYEQYF	TGTGCCAGCAACCGACAGTCCTACGAGCAGTACTTC
.	TRBV11-3	TRBD2	TRBJ2-3	CASSFREGAQYF	TGTGCCAGCAGCTTTCGGGAGGGGGCGCAGTATTTT
.	TRBV11-2	.	TRBJ2-1	CASSLDRGTEFF	TGTGCCAGCAGCTTAGATCGGGGGACTGAGTTCTTC
.	TRBV15	TRBD2	TRBJ2-7	CATSRDTGLAGDPYEQYF	TGTGCCACCAGCAGAGATACCGGACTAGCGGGAGATCCCTACGAGCAGTACTTC
.	TRBV24-1	TRBD1	TRBJ2-5	CATSDLGQGPVETQYF	TGTGCCACCAGTGATTTGGGACAGGGACCTGTGGAGACCCAGTACTTC
.	TRBV19	.	TRBJ2-7	CASSISDGVYEQYF	TGTGCCAGTAGTATTTCAGACGGAGTCTACGAGCAGTACTTC
.	TRBV3-1/TRBV3-2	.	TRBJ2-3	CASSPLGHLTQYF	TGTGCCAGCAGCCCCCTAGGACACCTTACGCAGTATTTT
.	TRBV2	.	TRBJ1-5	CASSPFRVSNQPQHF	TGTGCCAGCAGTCCCTTTCGGGTTAGCAATCAGCCCCAGCATTTT
.	TRBV15	TRBD1	TRBJ2-1	CATSRRVQGYNEQFF	TGTGCCACCAGCAGAAGAGTACAGGGGTACAATGAGCAGTTCTTC
.	TRBV27	.	TRBJ1-2	CASSIQYRANNYGYTF	TGTGCCAGCAGTATTCAATACAGGGCAAATAACTATGGCTACACCTTC
.	TRBV4-1	.	TRBJ1-4	CASSQDLGAKGEKLFF	TGCGCCAGCAGCCAAGATCTGGGGGCTAAAGGTGAAAAACTGTTTTTT
.	TRBV9	TRBD2	TRBJ2-3	CASSAFGTSGIQGTDTQYF	TGTGCCAGCAGCGCATTCGGGACTAGCGGGATCCAGGGCACAGATACGCAGTATTTT
.	TRBV27	.	TRBJ1-2	CASSEASGNGYTF	TGTGCCAGCAGTGAGGCTTCAGGGAATGGCTACACCTTC
.	TRBV6-5	TRBD1	TRBJ2-2	CASRTGGNTGELFF	TGTGCCAGTCGTACAGGGGGGAACACCGGGGAGCTGTTTTTT
.	TRBV5-1	TRBD1	TRBJ2-3	CASTRTGQGAFTDTQYF	TGCGCCAGCACTCGTACTGGACAGGGGGCATTCACAGATACGCAGTATTTT
once	TRBV12-3/TRBV12-4	.	TRBJ1-1	CASSPPGRTEAFF	TGTGCCAGCAGCCCACCAGGTAGGACTGAAGCTTTCTTT
.	TRBV6-2/TRBV6-3	TRBD1	TRBJ1-5	CASSRQGAQPQHF	TGTGCCAGCAGCAGACAGGGGGCTCAGCCCCAGCATTTT
.	TRBV11-2	TRBD1	TRBJ1-2	CASSLGGGTAYGYTF	TGTGCCAGCAGCTTAGGCGGGGGGACAGCCTATGGCTACACCTTC
.	TRBV5-1	.	TRBJ2-7	CASSPGTRYPHEQYF	TGCGCCAGCAGCCCCGGGACAAGATACCCTCACGAGCAGTACTTC
.	TRBV7-2	TRBD2	TRBJ2-1	CASSLDGRAYNEQFF	TGTGCCAGCAGCTTGGACGGGAGGGCCTACAATGAGCAGTTCTTC
.	TRBV5-4	TRBD1	TRBJ1-6	CASSRDRDRASPLHF	TGTGCCAGCAGCAGAGACCGGGACAGGGCGTCACCCCTCCACTTT
.	TRBV30	TRBD1	TRBJ1-1	CAWSVKATGDQAFF	TGTGCCTGGAGTGTAAAGGCGACAGGGGATCAAGCTTTCTTT
once	TRBV7-9	TRBD2	TRBJ2-1	CASSKLAGGYNEQFF	TGTGCCAGCAGCAAACTAGCGGGAGGGTACAATGAGCAGTTCTTC